This is a list of T cell receptor beta chains from one sample in a study of T cells in Graves' hyperthyroidism and ophthalmopathy. TCRdb called the multiplex PCR reads again in MiXCR, with one record for every CDR3 protein. The repertoire holds 560,000 or so distinct CDR3 sequences, just under 20% seen once, with 47% in the top ten. The sample was blood. The receptors come from a man aged 40-49 years with Graves' ophthalmopathy. Each CDR3 is given with its conserved first and last residue. A D gene is named only where the DNA matches it firmly. Only some rows state a clone size, as once, few, many or a class for expanded clones.

v_call: TRBV11-2
j_call: TRBJ2-1
clone_size: many
d_call: TRBD2
cdr3_aa: CASGYPPTGTSGRNEQFF
cdr3_nt: TGTGCCAGCGGATACCCCCCTACCGGGACTAGCGGGAGAAATGAGCAGTTCTTC

v_call: TRBV6-5
j_call: TRBJ1-2
clone_size: NA
d_call: NA
cdr3_aa: CASSSGNYGYTF
cdr3_nt: TGTGCCAGCAGTTCAGGAAACTATGGCTACACCTTC

v_call: TRBV4-1
j_call: TRBJ2-7
clone_size: NA
d_call: TRBD2
cdr3_aa: CASSQGERERSEQYF
cdr3_nt: TGCGCCAGCAGCCAAGGTGAGCGGGAGAGGAGCGAGCAGTACTTC

v_call: TRBV5-1
j_call: TRBJ2-7
clone_size: many
d_call: NA
cdr3_aa: CASARYPENEQYF
cdr3_nt: TGCGCCAGCGCCCGGTACCCTGAAAACGAGCAGTACTTC

v_call: TRBV25-1
j_call: TRBJ2-1
clone_size: NA
d_call: NA
cdr3_aa: CASTRESSYNEQFF
cdr3_nt: TGTGCCAGTACCCGGGAGAGCTCCTACAATGAGCAGTTCTTC

v_call: TRBV28
j_call: TRBJ2-2
clone_size: NA
d_call: NA
cdr3_aa: CASSSPPGIAGELFF
cdr3_nt: TGTGCCAGCAGTTCGCCTCCAGGGATAGCCGGGGAGCTGTTTTTT

v_call: TRBV13
j_call: TRBJ2-2
clone_size: few
d_call: NA
cdr3_aa: CASSLVGRNTGELFF
cdr3_nt: TGTGCCAGCAGCTTAGTTGGTAGGAACACCGGGGAGCTGTTTTTT

v_call: TRBV5-1
j_call: TRBJ2-1
clone_size: NA
d_call: TRBD2
cdr3_aa: CASSRSSGSYNEQFF
cdr3_nt: TGCGCCAGCAGCAGATCTAGCGGCTCCTACAATGAGCAGTTCTTC

v_call: TRBV3-2
j_call: TRBJ2-5
clone_size: few
d_call: NA
cdr3_aa: CASSHTGTGTGSKETQYF
cdr3_nt: TGTGCCAGCAGCCATACTGGTACGGGGACAGGGTCGAAAGAGACCCAGTACTTC

v_call: TRBV7-2
j_call: TRBJ2-7
clone_size: many
d_call: NA
cdr3_aa: CASSFWASGNEQYF
cdr3_nt: TGTGCCAGCAGCTTTTGGGCGAGCGGCAACGAGCAGTACTTC

v_call: TRBV7-2
j_call: TRBJ2-5
clone_size: many
d_call: TRBD2
cdr3_aa: CASSLVAGEETQYF
cdr3_nt: TGTGCCAGCAGCTTAGTAGCGGGGGAGGAGACCCAGTACTTC

v_call: TRBV12-3/TRBV12-4
j_call: TRBJ1-2
clone_size: many
d_call: TRBD1
cdr3_aa: CASSQGAYGYTF
cdr3_nt: TGTGCCAGCAGTCAGGGGGCCTATGGCTACACCTTC

v_call: TRBV19
j_call: TRBJ2-5
clone_size: NA
d_call: NA
cdr3_aa: CASSPGTGMETQYF
cdr3_nt: TGTGCCAGTAGTCCAGGGACGGGTATGGAGACCCAGTACTTC

v_call: TRBV12-3/TRBV12-4
j_call: TRBJ2-3
clone_size: few
d_call: NA
cdr3_aa: CASSLFADLTDTQYF
cdr3_nt: TGTGCCAGCAGTTTATTCGCGGACCTCACAGATACGCAGTATTTT

v_call: TRBV7-6
j_call: TRBJ1-2
clone_size: many
d_call: NA
cdr3_aa: CASSQAGIGGFGYTF
cdr3_nt: TGTGCCAGCAGTCAGGCAGGGATCGGCGGATTTGGCTACACCTTC

v_call: TRBV7-2
j_call: TRBJ2-2
clone_size: many
d_call: NA
cdr3_aa: CASSDRNTGELFF
cdr3_nt: TGTGCCAGCTCCGACAGGAACACCGGGGAGCTGTTTTTT

v_call: TRBV4-1
j_call: TRBJ2-7
clone_size: NA
d_call: NA
cdr3_aa: CASSRSLGDNSYEQYF
cdr3_nt: TGCGCCAGCAGCCGCTCCCTCGGCGATAACTCATACGAGCAGTACTTC

v_call: TRBV6-2/TRBV6-3
j_call: TRBJ2-5
clone_size: many
d_call: TRBD2
cdr3_aa: CASGPEGLAGGETQYF
cdr3_nt: TGTGCCAGCGGGCCAGAGGGACTAGCGGGAGGAGAGACCCAGTACTTC

v_call: TRBV12-3/TRBV12-4
j_call: TRBJ1-2
clone_size: many
d_call: NA
cdr3_aa: CASSPRREGAGYTF
cdr3_nt: TGTGCCAGCAGTCCTCGGCGGGAAGGCGCTGGCTACACCTTC

v_call: TRBV5-1
j_call: TRBJ2-7
clone_size: NA
d_call: NA
cdr3_aa: CASSQQPSSYEQYF
cdr3_nt: TGCGCCAGCAGCCAACAGCCTTCATCCTACGAGCAGTACTTC

v_call: TRBV7-9
j_call: TRBJ1-4
clone_size: once
d_call: TRBD1
cdr3_aa: CASNRGRNEKLFF
cdr3_nt: TGTGCCAGCAATAGGGGGCGAAATGAAAAACTGTTTTTT

v_call: TRBV20-1
j_call: TRBJ2-7
clone_size: NA
d_call: TRBD2
cdr3_aa: CSAQRLAGDGNEQYF
cdr3_nt: TGCAGTGCTCAAAGACTAGCGGGAGATGGGAACGAGCAGTACTTC

v_call: TRBV7-3
j_call: TRBJ2-1
clone_size: NA
d_call: NA
cdr3_aa: CASSSTRGKEQFF
cdr3_nt: TGTGCCAGCAGCTCTACCCGGGGGAAGGAGCAGTTCTTC

v_call: TRBV5-4
j_call: TRBJ2-5
clone_size: few
d_call: NA
cdr3_aa: CASSQNYQETQYF
cdr3_nt: TGCGCCAGCAGCCAAAACTACCAAGAGACCCAGTACTTC

v_call: TRBV6-5
j_call: TRBJ1-2
clone_size: NA
d_call: NA
cdr3_aa: CASSYSMRRLANYGYTF
cdr3_nt: TGTGCCAGCAGTTACTCGATGAGGAGACTAGCTAACTATGGCTACACCTTC

v_call: TRBV11-1
j_call: TRBJ2-2
clone_size: few
d_call: NA
cdr3_aa: CASSLAGQFPGELFF
cdr3_nt: TGTGCCAGCAGCTTAGCCGGCCAGTTTCCCGGGGAGCTGTTTTTT

v_call: TRBV28
j_call: TRBJ2-7
clone_size: many
d_call: NA
cdr3_aa: CASQYGGDPYEQYF
cdr3_nt: TGTGCCAGCCAATATGGGGGCGATCCCTACGAGCAGTACTTC

v_call: TRBV14
j_call: TRBJ2-1
clone_size: few
d_call: NA
cdr3_aa: CASSGAGPYNEQFF
cdr3_nt: TGTGCCAGCAGCGGGGCGGGTCCGTACAATGAGCAGTTCTTC

v_call: TRBV12-3/TRBV12-4
j_call: TRBJ1-5
clone_size: few
d_call: TRBD1
cdr3_aa: CASRIETGKGQPQHF
cdr3_nt: TGTGCCAGCAGGATTGAGACAGGGAAGGGTCAGCCCCAGCATTTT

v_call: TRBV10-3
j_call: TRBJ2-1
clone_size: NA
d_call: TRBD2
cdr3_aa: CAISVTTSGSYNEQFF
cdr3_nt: TGTGCCATCAGTGTCACGACTAGCGGATCCTACAATGAGCAGTTCTTC

v_call: TRBV7-3
j_call: TRBJ2-5
clone_size: many
d_call: NA
cdr3_aa: CASSNRGSGGQETQYF
cdr3_nt: TGTGCCAGCAGCAACCGGGGCTCCGGGGGCCAAGAGACCCAGTACTTC

v_call: TRBV7-8
j_call: TRBJ2-2
clone_size: few
d_call: TRBD2
cdr3_aa: CASSLFRASGRVNTGELFF
cdr3_nt: TGTGCCAGCAGCTTATTCCGGGCTAGCGGGAGGGTAAACACCGGGGAGCTGTTTTTT

v_call: TRBV6-1
j_call: TRBJ2-1
clone_size: many
d_call: NA
cdr3_aa: CASSIGLNNEQFF
cdr3_nt: TGTGCCAGCAGTATAGGACTAAACAATGAGCAGTTCTTC

v_call: TRBV20-1
j_call: TRBJ2-1
clone_size: NA
d_call: TRBD2
cdr3_aa: CSASGMSGGRGSYNEQFF
cdr3_nt: TGCAGTGCTAGTGGAATGAGTGGGGGGAGGGGATCCTACAATGAGCAGTTCTTC

v_call: TRBV20-1
j_call: TRBJ2-5
clone_size: NA
d_call: NA
cdr3_aa: CSARVGRAKTQYF
cdr3_nt: TGCAGTGCTAGAGTGGGCCGGGCGAAGACCCAGTACTTC

v_call: TRBV20-1
j_call: TRBJ2-5
clone_size: few
d_call: TRBD1
cdr3_aa: CSAIRSTGALRHETQYF
cdr3_nt: TGCAGTGCTATCCGGTCGACAGGGGCTCTGCGTCATGAGACCCAGTACTTC

v_call: TRBV6-1
j_call: TRBJ2-2
clone_size: NA
d_call: TRBD2
cdr3_aa: CASFRGRASGTGELFF
cdr3_nt: TGTGCCAGCTTCAGAGGGAGGGCCTCGGGCACCGGGGAGCTGTTTTTT

v_call: TRBV28
j_call: TRBJ2-7
clone_size: many
d_call: TRBD2
cdr3_aa: CASSINPGLAGREQYF
cdr3_nt: TGTGCCAGCAGTATCAATCCGGGACTAGCGGGACGCGAGCAGTACTTC

v_call: TRBV27
j_call: TRBJ2-7
clone_size: few
d_call: NA
cdr3_aa: CASSLAGPASSYEQYF
cdr3_nt: TGTGCCAGCAGTTTAGCGGGCCCGGCCTCCTCCTACGAGCAGTACTTC

v_call: TRBV28
j_call: TRBJ1-1
clone_size: NA
d_call: NA
cdr3_aa: CASSDYGVGTEAFF
cdr3_nt: TGTGCCAGCAGCGATTACGGAGTGGGGACTGAAGCTTTCTTT

v_call: TRBV29-1
j_call: TRBJ2-5
clone_size: NA
d_call: NA
cdr3_aa: CSVEDNRGLETQYF
cdr3_nt: TGCAGCGTTGAAGATAATCGGGGTCTAGAGACCCAGTACTTC

v_call: TRBV19
j_call: TRBJ2-2
clone_size: NA
d_call: NA
cdr3_aa: CASRTSSTGELFF
cdr3_nt: TGTGCCAGTAGGACTTCCTCGACCGGGGAGCTGTTTTTT

v_call: TRBV2
j_call: TRBJ2-1
clone_size: many
d_call: NA
cdr3_aa: CASSKPGQAQLDEQFF
cdr3_nt: TGTGCCAGCAGTAAACCGGGACAAGCCCAGCTGGATGAGCAGTTCTTC

v_call: TRBV30
j_call: TRBJ1-5
clone_size: many
d_call: NA
cdr3_aa: CAWSVPANQPQHF
cdr3_nt: TGTGCCTGGAGTGTTCCGGCTAATCAGCCCCAGCATTTT

v_call: TRBV13
j_call: TRBJ2-3
clone_size: NA
d_call: TRBD2
cdr3_aa: CASSWTSGRTYTDTQYF
cdr3_nt: TGTGCCAGCAGTTGGACTAGCGGGAGGACCTACACAGATACGCAGTATTTT

v_call: TRBV7-6
j_call: TRBJ2-3
clone_size: few
d_call: TRBD2
cdr3_aa: CASSLAGLAGGQGGDTQYF
cdr3_nt: TGTGCCAGCAGCTTAGCGGGACTAGCGGGGGGCCAAGGCGGAGATACGCAGTATTTT

v_call: TRBV7-2
j_call: TRBJ1-2
clone_size: NA
d_call: NA
cdr3_aa: CASSQGTGGYTF
cdr3_nt: TGTGCCAGCAGTCAAGGGACTGGAGGCTACACCTTC

v_call: TRBV29-1
j_call: TRBJ2-5
clone_size: few
d_call: TRBD1
cdr3_aa: CSVEGGAGGRETQYF
cdr3_nt: TGCAGCGTTGAAGGCGGGGCAGGGGGCAGAGAGACCCAGTACTTC

v_call: TRBV7-9
j_call: TRBJ2-7
clone_size: NA
d_call: TRBD2
cdr3_aa: CASSPRTSGSDEQYF
cdr3_nt: TGTGCCAGCAGCCCCCGAACTAGCGGGAGCGACGAGCAGTACTTC

v_call: TRBV7-9
j_call: TRBJ1-4
clone_size: few
d_call: NA
cdr3_aa: CASSSYRDPNEKLFF
cdr3_nt: TGTGCCAGCAGCTCCTACCGGGACCCTAATGAAAAACTGTTTTTT

v_call: TRBV6-2/TRBV6-3
j_call: TRBJ2-1
clone_size: few
d_call: TRBD2
cdr3_aa: CASSQRGLFEFF
cdr3_nt: TGTGCCAGCAGTCAACGGGGACTATTTGAGTTCTTC

v_call: TRBV28
j_call: TRBJ2-3
clone_size: many
d_call: TRBD2
cdr3_aa: CASGTSVTDTQYF
cdr3_nt: TGTGCCAGCGGGACTAGCGTTACAGATACGCAGTATTTT

v_call: TRBV15
j_call: TRBJ2-3
clone_size: few
d_call: NA
cdr3_aa: CATSRDIGFTDTQYF
cdr3_nt: TGTGCCACCAGCAGAGATATAGGCTTCACAGATACGCAGTATTTT

v_call: TRBV3-1
j_call: TRBJ1-2
clone_size: many
d_call: TRBD1
cdr3_aa: CASSQDQRQGEGYTF
cdr3_nt: TGTGCCAGCAGCCAAGATCAGAGACAGGGAGAAGGCTACACCTTC

v_call: TRBV6-2/TRBV6-3
j_call: TRBJ1-5
clone_size: few
d_call: NA
cdr3_aa: CASGAGGNQPQHF
cdr3_nt: TGTGCCAGCGGGGCAGGGGGCAATCAGCCCCAGCATTTT

v_call: TRBV2
j_call: TRBJ1-5
clone_size: NA
d_call: NA
cdr3_aa: CASSINGGGQPQHF
cdr3_nt: TGTGCCAGCAGTATCAACGGGGGAGGTCAGCCCCAGCATTTT